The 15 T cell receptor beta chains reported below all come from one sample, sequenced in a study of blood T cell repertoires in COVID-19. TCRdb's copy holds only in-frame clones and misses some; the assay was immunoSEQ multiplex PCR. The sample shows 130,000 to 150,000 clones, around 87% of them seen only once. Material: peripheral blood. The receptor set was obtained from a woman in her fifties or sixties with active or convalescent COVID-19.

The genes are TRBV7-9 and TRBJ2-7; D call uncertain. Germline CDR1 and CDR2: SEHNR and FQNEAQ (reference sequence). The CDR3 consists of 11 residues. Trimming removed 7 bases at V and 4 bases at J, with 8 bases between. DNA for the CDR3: TGTGCCAGCATGTCCCTGTACGAGCAGTACTTC. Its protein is CASMSLYEQYF.

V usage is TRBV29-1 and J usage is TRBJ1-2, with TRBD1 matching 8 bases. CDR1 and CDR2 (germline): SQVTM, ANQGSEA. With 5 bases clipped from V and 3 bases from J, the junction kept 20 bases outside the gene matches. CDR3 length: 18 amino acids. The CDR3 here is CSVLGARGLSAKDYGYTF. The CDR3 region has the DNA TGCAGCGTTCTTGGGGCCAGGGGGCTCTCGGCTAAGGACTATGGCTACACCTTC.

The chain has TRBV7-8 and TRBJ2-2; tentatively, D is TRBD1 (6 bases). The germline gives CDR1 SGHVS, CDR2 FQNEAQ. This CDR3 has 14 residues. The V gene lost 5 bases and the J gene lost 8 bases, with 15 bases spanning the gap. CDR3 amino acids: CASSGSGVTGELFF. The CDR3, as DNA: TGTGCCAGCAGCGGCTCAGGGGTGACGGGGGAGCTGTTTTTT.

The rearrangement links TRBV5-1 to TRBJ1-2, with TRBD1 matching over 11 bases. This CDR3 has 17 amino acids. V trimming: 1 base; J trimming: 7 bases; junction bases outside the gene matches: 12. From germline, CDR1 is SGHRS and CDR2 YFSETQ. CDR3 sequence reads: CASSLRRPGQGAGGYTF. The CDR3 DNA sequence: TGCGCCAGCAGCTTGCGGCGACCCGGACAGGGGGCTGGTGGCTACACCTTC.

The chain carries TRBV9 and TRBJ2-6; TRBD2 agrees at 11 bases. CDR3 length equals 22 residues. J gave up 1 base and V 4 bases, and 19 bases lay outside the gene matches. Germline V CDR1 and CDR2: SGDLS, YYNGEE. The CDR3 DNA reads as TGTGCCAGCAGCCCCGCCGAAAACATATTAGCGGGGGGGCTATCTGGGGCCAACGTCCTGACTTTC. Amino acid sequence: CASSPAENILAGGLSGANVLTF.

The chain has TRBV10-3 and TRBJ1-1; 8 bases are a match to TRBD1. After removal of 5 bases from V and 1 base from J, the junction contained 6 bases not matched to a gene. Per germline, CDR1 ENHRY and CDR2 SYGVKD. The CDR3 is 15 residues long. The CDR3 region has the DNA TGTGCCATCAGTACTAGACAGGGGCAGAACACTGAAGCTTTCTTT. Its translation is CAISTRQGQNTEAFF.

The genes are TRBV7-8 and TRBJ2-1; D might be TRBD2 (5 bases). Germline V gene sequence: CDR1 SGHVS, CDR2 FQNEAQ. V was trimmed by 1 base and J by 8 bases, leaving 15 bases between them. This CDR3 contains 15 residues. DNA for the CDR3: TGTGCCAGCAGCTTAGTGGGCGTAGGGAGCTATGAGCAGTTCTTC. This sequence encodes CASSLVGVGSYEQFF.

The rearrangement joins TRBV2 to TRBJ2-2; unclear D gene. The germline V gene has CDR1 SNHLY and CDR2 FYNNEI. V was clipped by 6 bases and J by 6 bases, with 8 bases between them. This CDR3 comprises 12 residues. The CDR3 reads CASSQIPGELFF. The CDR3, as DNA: TGTGCCAGCAGCCAGATCCCCGGGGAGCTGTTTTTT.

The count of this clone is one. CDR3 nucleotide sequence: TGTGCCAGCAGCGCTTTAGCGGGATCTGGGGAGCTGTTTTTT. It encodes CASSALAGSGELFF. V usage is TRBV9 and J usage is TRBJ2-2; TRBD2 matches 8 bases. This CDR3 is built from 14 residues. V gave up 3 bases and J gave up 8 bases; unmatched junction bases: 6. Germline loops: CDR1 SGDLS, CDR2 YYNGEE.

The CDR3 loop reads CASRGDSYEQYF. The CDR3 DNA reads as TGTGCCAGCAGGGGGGACAGTTACGAGCAGTACTTC. This chain links TRBV2 with TRBJ2-7; TRBD1 agrees at 7 bases. This CDR3 comprises 12 residues. The germline gives CDR1 SNHLY, CDR2 FYNNEI. Unmatched junction bases numbered 3, after V lost 6 bases and J lost 4 bases.

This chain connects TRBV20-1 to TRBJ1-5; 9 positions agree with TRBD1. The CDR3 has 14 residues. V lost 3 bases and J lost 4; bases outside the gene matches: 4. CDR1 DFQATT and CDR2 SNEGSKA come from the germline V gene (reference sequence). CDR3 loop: CSASPGTGNQPQHF. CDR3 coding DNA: TGCAGTGCTAGTCCCGGGACAGGGAATCAGCCCCAGCATTTT.

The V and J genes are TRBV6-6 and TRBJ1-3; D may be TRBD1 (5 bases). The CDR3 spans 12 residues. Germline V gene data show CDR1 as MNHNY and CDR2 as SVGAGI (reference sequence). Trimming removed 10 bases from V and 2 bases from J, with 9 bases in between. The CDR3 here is CATSGTGNTIYF. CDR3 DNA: TGTGCCACCTCAGGGACTGGAAACACCATATATTTT.

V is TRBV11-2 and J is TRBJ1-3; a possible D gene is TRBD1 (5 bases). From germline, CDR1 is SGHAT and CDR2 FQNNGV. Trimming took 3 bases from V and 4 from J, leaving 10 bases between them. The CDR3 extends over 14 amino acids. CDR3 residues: CASSLGGSGNTIYF. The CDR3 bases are TGTGCCAGCAGCTTGGGGGGATCAGGAAACACCATATATTTT.

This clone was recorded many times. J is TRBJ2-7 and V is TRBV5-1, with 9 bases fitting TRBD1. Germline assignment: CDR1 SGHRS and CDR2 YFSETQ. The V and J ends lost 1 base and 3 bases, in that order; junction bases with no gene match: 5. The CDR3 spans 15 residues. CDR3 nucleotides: TGCGCCAGCAGCTTGAGGGGGACAGGGAACTACGAGCAGTACTTC. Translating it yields CASSLRGTGNYEQYF.

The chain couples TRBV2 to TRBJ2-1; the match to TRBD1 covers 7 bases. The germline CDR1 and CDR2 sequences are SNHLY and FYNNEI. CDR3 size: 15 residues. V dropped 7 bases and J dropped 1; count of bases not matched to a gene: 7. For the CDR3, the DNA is TGTGCCAGCACCAAGAGACAGGGTTCCTACAATGAGCAGTTCTTC. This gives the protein CASTKRQGSYNEQFF.